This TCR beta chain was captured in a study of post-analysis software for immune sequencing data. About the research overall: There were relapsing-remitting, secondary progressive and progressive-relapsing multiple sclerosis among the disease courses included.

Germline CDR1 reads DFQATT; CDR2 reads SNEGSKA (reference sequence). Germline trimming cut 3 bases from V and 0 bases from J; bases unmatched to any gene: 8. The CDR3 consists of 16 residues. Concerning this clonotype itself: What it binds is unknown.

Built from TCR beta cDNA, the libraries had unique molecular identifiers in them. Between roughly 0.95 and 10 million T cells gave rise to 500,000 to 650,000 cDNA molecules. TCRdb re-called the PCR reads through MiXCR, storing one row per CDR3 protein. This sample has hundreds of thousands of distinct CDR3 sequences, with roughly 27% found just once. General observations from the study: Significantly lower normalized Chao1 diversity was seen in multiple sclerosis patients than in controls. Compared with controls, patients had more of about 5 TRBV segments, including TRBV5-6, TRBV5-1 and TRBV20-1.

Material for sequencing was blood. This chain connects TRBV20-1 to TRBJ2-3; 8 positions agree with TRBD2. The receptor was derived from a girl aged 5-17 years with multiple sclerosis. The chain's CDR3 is CSARSIAGPSTDTQYF. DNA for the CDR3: TGCAGTGCTAGGTCAATAGCGGGGCCTAGCACAGATACGCAGTATTTT.